This TCR beta chain comes out of a study of PD-1 blockade in classical Hodgkin lymphoma. This CDR3 has 13 residues. Germline assignment: CDR1 MNHEY and CDR2 SVGAGI. The V segment lost 6 bases and the J segment 5 bases; nucleotides outside the gene matches: 6. Some clones are missing from TCRdb's copy, which holds only in-frame ones; the method was immunoSEQ multiplex PCR. The sample shows tens of thousands of clones, over 65% of them seen only once. Every one of the patients relapsed after autologous stem cell transplantation (brentuximab vedotin exposure was variable). This clone was counted only a few times.

The chain carries TRBV6-5 and TRBJ1-2, with 7 bases lining up with TRBD1. The sequence was obtained from a human donor with classical Hodgkin lymphoma. Sequencing was performed on peripheral blood mononuclear cells (PBMCs), taken before the second cycle of nivolumab. The CDR3: CASRADRRYGYTF. The CDR3 nucleotides are TGTGCCAGCAGAGCGGACAGGAGATATGGCTACACCTTC.